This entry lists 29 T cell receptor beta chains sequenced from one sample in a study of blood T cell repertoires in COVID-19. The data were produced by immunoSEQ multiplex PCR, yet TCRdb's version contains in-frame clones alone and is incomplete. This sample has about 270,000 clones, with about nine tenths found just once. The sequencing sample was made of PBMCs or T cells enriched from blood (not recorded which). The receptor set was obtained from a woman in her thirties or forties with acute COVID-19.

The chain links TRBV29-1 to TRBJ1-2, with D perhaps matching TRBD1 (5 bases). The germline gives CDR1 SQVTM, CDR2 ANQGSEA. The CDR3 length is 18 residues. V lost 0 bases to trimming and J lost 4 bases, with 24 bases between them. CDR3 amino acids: CSVEDSQGRGFLSYGYTF. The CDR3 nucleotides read TGCAGCGTTGAAGATAGTCAGGGAAGGGGTTTTTTAAGCTATGGCTACACCTTC.

The CDR3 DNA follows: TGTGCCAGCAGCTTACGGGTGGGGAACACTGAAGCTTTCTTT. Protein: CASSLRVGNTEAFF. The rearrangement joins TRBV5-6 to TRBJ1-1; no definite D call. The CDR3 covers 14 residues. CDR1 and CDR2 (germline): SGHDT, YYEEEE. V was clipped by 2 bases and J by 1 base, with 9 bases between them.

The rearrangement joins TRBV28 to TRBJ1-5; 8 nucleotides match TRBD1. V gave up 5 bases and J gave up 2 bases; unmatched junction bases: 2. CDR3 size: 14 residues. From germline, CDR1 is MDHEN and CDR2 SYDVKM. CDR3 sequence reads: CASSRTGRNQPQHF. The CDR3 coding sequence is TGTGCCAGCAGTAGGACAGGGCGCAATCAGCCCCAGCATTTT.

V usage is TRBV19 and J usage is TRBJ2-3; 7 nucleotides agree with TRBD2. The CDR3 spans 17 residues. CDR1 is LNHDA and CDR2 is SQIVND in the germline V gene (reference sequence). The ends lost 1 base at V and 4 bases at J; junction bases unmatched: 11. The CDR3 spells CASSIVHLGEGPDTQYF. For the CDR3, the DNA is TGTGCCAGTAGTATAGTACATCTGGGGGAGGGACCAGATACGCAGTATTTT.

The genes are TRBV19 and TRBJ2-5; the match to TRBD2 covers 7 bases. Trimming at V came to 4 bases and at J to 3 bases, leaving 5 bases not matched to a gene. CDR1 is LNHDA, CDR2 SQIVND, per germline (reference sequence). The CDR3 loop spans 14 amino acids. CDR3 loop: CASSKTSLKETQYF. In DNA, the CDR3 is TGTGCCAGTAGTAAGACTAGCCTTAAAGAGACCCAGTACTTC.

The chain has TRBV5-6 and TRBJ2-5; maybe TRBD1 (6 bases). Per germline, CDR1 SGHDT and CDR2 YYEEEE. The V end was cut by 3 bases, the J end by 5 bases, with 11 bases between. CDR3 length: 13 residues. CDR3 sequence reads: CASSSTGRETQYF. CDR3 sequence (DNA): TGTGCCAGCAGCTCTACAGGGCGGGAGACCCAGTACTTC.

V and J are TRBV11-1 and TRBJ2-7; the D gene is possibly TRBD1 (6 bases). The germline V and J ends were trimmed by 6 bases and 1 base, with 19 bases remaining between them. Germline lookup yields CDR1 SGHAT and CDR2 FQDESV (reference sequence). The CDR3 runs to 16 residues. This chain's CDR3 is CASSSTGQSLSYEQYF. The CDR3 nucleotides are TGTGCCAGCAGTTCAACCGGACAGTCGTTATCCTACGAGCAGTACTTC.

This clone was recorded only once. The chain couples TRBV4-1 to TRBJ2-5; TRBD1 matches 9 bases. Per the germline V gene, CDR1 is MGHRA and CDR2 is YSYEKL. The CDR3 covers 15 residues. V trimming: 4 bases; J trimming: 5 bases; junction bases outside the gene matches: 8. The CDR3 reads CASSLTGTGFETQYF. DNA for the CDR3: TGCGCCAGCAGCCTAACCGGGACAGGGTTCGAGACCCAGTACTTC.

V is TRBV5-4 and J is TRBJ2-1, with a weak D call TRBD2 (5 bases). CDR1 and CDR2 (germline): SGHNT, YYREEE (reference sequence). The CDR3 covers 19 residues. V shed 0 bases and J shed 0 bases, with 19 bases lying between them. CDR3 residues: CASSLAAGSSMFSYNEQFF. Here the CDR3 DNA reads TGTGCCAGCAGCTTGGCGGCGGGCTCTTCTATGTTCTCCTACAATGAGCAGTTCTTC.

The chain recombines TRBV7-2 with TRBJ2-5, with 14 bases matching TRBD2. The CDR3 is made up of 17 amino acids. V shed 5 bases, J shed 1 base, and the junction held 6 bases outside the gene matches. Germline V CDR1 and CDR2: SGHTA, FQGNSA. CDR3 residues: CASSGTGTSGGQETQYF. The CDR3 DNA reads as TGTGCCAGCAGCGGAACCGGGACTAGCGGGGGCCAAGAGACCCAGTACTTC. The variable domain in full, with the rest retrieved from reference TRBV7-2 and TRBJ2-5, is GAGVSQSPSNKVTEKGKDVELRCDPISGHTALYWYRQSLGQGLEFLIYFQGNSAPDKSGLPSDRFSAERTGGSVSTLTIQRTQQEDSAVYLCASSGTGTSGGQETQYFGPGTRLLVL.

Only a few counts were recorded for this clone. The CDR3 DNA is TGTGCCAGCTCCCAAAATACAGGGGTCTATGGCTACACCTTC. Translation: CASSQNTGVYGYTF. The chain recombines TRBV18 with TRBJ1-2, with 7 bases aligning to TRBD1. The CDR3 covers 14 residues. In germline, CDR1 is KGHSH, CDR2 LQKENI. V gave up 6 bases and J gave up 4 bases; unmatched junction bases: 8.

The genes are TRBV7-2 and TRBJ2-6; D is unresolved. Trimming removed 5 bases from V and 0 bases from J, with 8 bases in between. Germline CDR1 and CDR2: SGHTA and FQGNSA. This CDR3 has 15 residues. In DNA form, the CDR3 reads TGTGCCAGCAGCCTCCAGAACTCTGGGGCCAACGTCCTGACTTTC. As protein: CASSLQNSGANVLTF.

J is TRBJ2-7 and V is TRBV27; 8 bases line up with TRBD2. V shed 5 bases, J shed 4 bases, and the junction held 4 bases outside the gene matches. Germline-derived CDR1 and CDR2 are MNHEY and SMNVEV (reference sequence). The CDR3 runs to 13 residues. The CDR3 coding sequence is TGTGCCAGCAGTGTTTTAGCGGGGTACGAGCAGTACTTC. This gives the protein CASSVLAGYEQYF.

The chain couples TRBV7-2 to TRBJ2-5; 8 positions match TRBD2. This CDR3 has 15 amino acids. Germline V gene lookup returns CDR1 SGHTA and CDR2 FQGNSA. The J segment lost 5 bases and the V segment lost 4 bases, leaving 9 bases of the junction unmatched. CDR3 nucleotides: TGTGCCAGCAGCTCAACAGCGGGGGTGGGGGAGACCCAGTACTTC. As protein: CASSSTAGVGETQYF.

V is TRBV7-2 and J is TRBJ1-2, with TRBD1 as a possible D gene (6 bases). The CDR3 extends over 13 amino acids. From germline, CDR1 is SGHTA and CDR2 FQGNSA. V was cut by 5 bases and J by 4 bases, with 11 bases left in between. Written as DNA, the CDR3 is TGTGCCAGCAGCGCGGCGACAGGCTATGGCTACACCTTC. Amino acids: CASSAATGYGYTF. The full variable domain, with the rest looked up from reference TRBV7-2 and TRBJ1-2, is GAGVSQSPSNKVTEKGKDVELRCDPISGHTALYWYRQSLGQGLEFLIYFQGNSAPDKSGLPSDRFSAERTGGSVSTLTIQRTQQEDSAVYLCASSAATGYGYTFGSGTRLTVV.

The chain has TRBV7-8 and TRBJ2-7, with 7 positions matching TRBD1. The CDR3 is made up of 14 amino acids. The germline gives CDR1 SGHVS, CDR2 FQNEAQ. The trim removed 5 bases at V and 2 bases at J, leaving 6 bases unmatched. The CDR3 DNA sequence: TGTGCCAGCAGCCCGACAGGGATTCCCTACGAGCAGTACTTC. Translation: CASSPTGIPYEQYF.

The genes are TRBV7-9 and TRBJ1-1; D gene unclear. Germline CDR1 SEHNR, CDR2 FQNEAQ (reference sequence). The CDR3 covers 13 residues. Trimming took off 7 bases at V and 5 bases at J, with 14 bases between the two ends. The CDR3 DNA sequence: TGTGCCAGCATCCCCCCGGGAGGGACTGAAGCTTTCTTT. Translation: CASIPPGGTEAFF.

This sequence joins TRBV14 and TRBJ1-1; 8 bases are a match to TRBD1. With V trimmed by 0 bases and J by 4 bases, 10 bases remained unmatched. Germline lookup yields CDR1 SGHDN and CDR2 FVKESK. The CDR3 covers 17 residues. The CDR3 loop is CASSQEGTGLKATEAFF. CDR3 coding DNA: TGTGCCAGCAGCCAAGAAGGGACAGGTCTCAAAGCCACTGAAGCTTTCTTT.

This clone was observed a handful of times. The CDR3 region has the DNA TGTGCCAGCACCACGGGGACACACAATTCACCCCTCCACTTT. This gives the protein CASTTGTHNSPLHF. V gene TRBV6-5 combines with J gene TRBJ1-6, with D maybe TRBD1 (6 bases). The CDR3 consists of 14 residues. The V end lost 7 bases, the J end lost 7 bases, and 14 bases lay between the germline ends. Per the germline V gene, CDR1 is MNHEY and CDR2 is SVGAGI.

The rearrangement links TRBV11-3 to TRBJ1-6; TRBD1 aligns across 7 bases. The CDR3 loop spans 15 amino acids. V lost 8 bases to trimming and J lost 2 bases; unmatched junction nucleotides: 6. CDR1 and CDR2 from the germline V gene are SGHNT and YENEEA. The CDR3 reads CASGTGDTYNSPLHF. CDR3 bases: TGTGCCAGCGGAACAGGGGATACCTATAATTCACCCCTCCACTTT.

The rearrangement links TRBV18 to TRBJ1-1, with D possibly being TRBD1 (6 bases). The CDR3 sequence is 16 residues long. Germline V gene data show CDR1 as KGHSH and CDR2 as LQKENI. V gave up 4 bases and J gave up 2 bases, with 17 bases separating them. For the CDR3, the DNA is TGTGCCAGCTCACTCACGGCCGACAGGAGAAACACTGAAGCTTTCTTT. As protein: CASSLTADRRNTEAFF. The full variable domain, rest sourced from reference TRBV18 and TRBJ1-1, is NAGVMQNPRHLVRRRGQEARLRCSPMKGHSHVYWYRQLPEEGLKFMVYLQKENIIDESGMPKERFSAEFPKEGPSILRIQQVVRGDSAAYFCASSLTADRRNTEAFFGQGTRLTVV.

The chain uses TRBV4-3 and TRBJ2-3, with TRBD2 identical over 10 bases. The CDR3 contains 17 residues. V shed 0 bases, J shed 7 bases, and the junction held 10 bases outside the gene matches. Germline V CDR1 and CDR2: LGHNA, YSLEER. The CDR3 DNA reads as TGCGCCAGCAGCCAAGAAGGGGGACGAGCGGGAGGGAATACGCAGTATTTT. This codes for CASSQEGGRAGGNTQYF.

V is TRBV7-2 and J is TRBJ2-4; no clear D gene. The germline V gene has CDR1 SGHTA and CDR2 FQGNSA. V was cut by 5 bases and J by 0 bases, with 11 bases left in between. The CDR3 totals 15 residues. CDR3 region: CASSNPTLAKNIQYF. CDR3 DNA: TGTGCCAGCAGCAATCCTACGTTAGCCAAAAACATTCAGTACTTC.

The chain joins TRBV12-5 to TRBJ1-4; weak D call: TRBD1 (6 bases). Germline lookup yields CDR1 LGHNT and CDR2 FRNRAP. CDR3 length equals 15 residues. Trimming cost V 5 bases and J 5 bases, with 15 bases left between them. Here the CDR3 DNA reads TGTGCTAGTGGTGGTCCGGGGGGCCTAAATGAAAAACTGTTTTTT. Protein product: CASGGPGGLNEKLFF.

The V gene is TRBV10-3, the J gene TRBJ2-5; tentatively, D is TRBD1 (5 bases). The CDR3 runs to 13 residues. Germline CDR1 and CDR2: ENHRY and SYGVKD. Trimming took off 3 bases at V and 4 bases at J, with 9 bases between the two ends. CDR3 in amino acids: CAISDRQGETQYF. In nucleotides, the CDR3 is TGTGCCATCAGTGATCGTCAGGGAGAGACCCAGTACTTC.

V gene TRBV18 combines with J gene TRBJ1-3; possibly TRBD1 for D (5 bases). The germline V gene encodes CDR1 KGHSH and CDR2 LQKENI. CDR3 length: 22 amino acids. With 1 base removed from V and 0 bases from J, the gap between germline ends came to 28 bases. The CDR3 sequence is CASSPLGVTRGFSSSSGNTIYF. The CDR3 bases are TGTGCCAGCTCACCACTCGGGGTGACTCGGGGGTTTTCCTCGAGCTCTGGAAACACCATATATTTT.

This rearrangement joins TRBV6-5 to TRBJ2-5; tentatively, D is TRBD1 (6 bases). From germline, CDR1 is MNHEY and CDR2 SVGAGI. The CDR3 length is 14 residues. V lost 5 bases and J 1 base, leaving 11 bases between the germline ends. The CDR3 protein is CASSPGQLQETQYF. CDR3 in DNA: TGTGCCAGCAGTCCTGGACAGCTCCAAGAGACCCAGTACTTC.

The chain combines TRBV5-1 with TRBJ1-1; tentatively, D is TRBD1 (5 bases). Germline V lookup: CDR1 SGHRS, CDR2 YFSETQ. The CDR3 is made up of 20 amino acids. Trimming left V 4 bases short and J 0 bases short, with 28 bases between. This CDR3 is CASSPDQTGDRSLMNTEAFF. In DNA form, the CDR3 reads TGCGCCAGCAGCCCGGACCAAACGGGGGACCGTTCCCTCATGAACACTGAAGCTTTCTTT. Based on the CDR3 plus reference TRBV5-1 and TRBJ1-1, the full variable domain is KAGVTQTPRYLIKTRGQQVTLSCSPISGHRSVSWYQQTPGQGLQFLFEYFSETQRNKGNFPGRFSGRQFSNSRSEMNVSTLELGDSALYLCASSPDQTGDRSLMNTEAFFGQGTRLTVV.

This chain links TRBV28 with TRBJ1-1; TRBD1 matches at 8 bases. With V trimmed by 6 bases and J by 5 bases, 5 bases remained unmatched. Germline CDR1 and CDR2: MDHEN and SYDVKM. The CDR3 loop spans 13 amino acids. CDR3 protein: CASSWTGRTEAFF. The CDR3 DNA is TGTGCCAGCAGCTGGACAGGGAGGACTGAAGCTTTCTTT.